Following are 27 T cell receptor beta chains from one sample sequenced in a study of blood T cells in healthy people across ages. Alongside a J-beta primer mix, a sample-barcoded 5' primer served in a second PCR lasting roughly 7 to 11 cycles. TCRdb reprocessed the 5' RACE reads with MiXCR, giving one entry per CDR3 protein. The data show approximately 1.5 million distinct CDR3 sequences, roughly 43% seen once. Sequenced: blood. The source of these receptors is a young woman in good health.

This clonotype was observed a handful of times. V usage is TRBV27 and J usage is TRBJ1-1; unclear D gene. CDR3 length equals 15 residues. Germline V gene lookup returns CDR1 MNHEY and CDR2 SMNVEV (reference sequence). V was shortened by 5 bases and J by 1 base, with 14 bases between the two germline ends. Here the CDR3 DNA reads TGTGCCAGCAGTCCCTACGTACTGAAGAACACTGAAGCTTTCTTT. Amino acid sequence: CASSPYVLKNTEAFF.

The chain recombines TRBV4-1 with TRBJ2-4; 9 nucleotides match TRBD1. TRBJ2-7 matches the DNA end more closely, so the J call is doubtful. Germline values: CDR1 MGHRA, CDR2 YSYEKL. This CDR3 has 18 residues. The CDR3: CASSQRTFRDRAIYEQYF. CDR3 coding DNA: TGCGCCAGCAGTCAAAGAACCTTCCGGGACAGGGCTATCTACGAGCAGTACTTC.

This clonotype has only one observation. This chain uses TRBV2 with TRBJ1-5; TRBD1 matches at 10 bases. With 10 bases clipped from V and 6 bases from J, the junction kept 6 bases outside the gene matches. Germline V gene sequence: CDR1 SNHLY, CDR2 FYNNEI. This CDR3 has 13 residues. CDR3 in amino acids: CANARDRGQPQHF. The DNA for the CDR3 is TGTGCCAACGCTCGGGACAGGGGTCAGCCCCAGCATTTT.

This clonotype showed up just a few times. This could be a read error, since a much larger clone is one nucleotide away. The CDR3 protein is CASSDWSTDTQYF. CDR3 in DNA: TGTGCCAGCAGTGACTGGAGCACAGATACGCAGTATTTT. This chain connects TRBV2 to TRBJ2-3; D ambiguous. The germline V gene encodes CDR1 SNHLY and CDR2 FYNNEI. Trimming left V 3 bases short and J 0 bases short, with 4 bases between. CDR3 size: 13 residues.

The V call is TRBV5-6, the J call TRBJ2-5; 8 bases match TRBD2. After removal of 4 bases from V and 5 bases from J, the junction contained 7 bases not matched to a gene. CDR3 length: 14 residues. Germline V gene sequence: CDR1 SGHDT, CDR2 YYEEEE. The DNA of the CDR3 is TGTGCCAGCAGCCCGAGCGGGAGAAGTGAGACCCAGTACTTC. It encodes CASSPSGRSETQYF.

V usage is TRBV27 and J usage is TRBJ1-1; TRBD1 is a possible D gene (5 bases). The V end was cut by 6 bases, the J end by 1 base, with 15 bases between. Germline V lookup: CDR1 MNHEY, CDR2 SMNVEV (reference sequence). This CDR3 spans 15 amino acids. The CDR3 loop reads CASSRQTSGNTEAFF. CDR3 DNA: TGTGCCAGCAGCCGACAGACCTCAGGGAACACTGAAGCTTTCTTT.

This clonotype was picked up a small number of times. An end of the junction does not agree with germline; a read error may underlie this. The genes are TRBV7-2 and TRBJ2-7; perhaps TRBD2 as D (5 bases). The CDR3 loop spans 14 amino acids. Germline V gene lookup returns CDR1 SGHTA and CDR2 FQGNSA. CDR3 amino acids: CASSLGAGGTLRDF. CDR3 DNA sequence: TGTGCCAGCAGCTTAGGTGCGGGCGGAACCCTTCGGGACTTC.

V and J are TRBV30 and TRBJ1-2; D is unclear. V was clipped by 4 bases and J by 1 base, with 13 bases between them. CDR1 and CDR2 (germline): GTSNPN, SVGIG (reference sequence). The CDR3 has 14 amino acids. CDR3 nucleotides: TGTGCCTGGACTAGGATTTCGGTTAACTATGGCTACACCTTC. Amino acid sequence: CAWTRISVNYGYTF. Full variable domain (outside the CDR3, taken from reference TRBV30 and TRBJ1-2): SQTIHQWPATLVQPVGSPLSLECTVEGTSNPNLYWYRQAAGRGLQLLFYSVGIGQISSEVPQNLSASRPQDRQFILSSKKLLLSDSGFYLCAWTRISVNYGYTFGSGTRLTVV.

This clonotype was detected a few times. The chain is built from TRBV4-1 and TRBJ2-7, with TRBD1 matching over 8 bases. The CDR3 consists of 14 residues. The V gene end was trimmed by 4 bases and the J gene end by 5 bases; junction bases not matched to a gene: 7. Germline V gene sequence: CDR1 MGHRA, CDR2 YSYEKL. The DNA for the CDR3 is TGCGCCAGCAGCCTATCAGGGGGCCAGAACGAGCAGTACTTC. Its translation is CASSLSGGQNEQYF.

This clonotype was recorded many times. This rearrangement joins TRBV5-1 to TRBJ2-5; D is perhaps TRBD2 (6 bases). Trimming left V 0 bases short and J 1 base short, with 7 bases between. There are 14 residues in the CDR3. Per germline, CDR1 SGHRS and CDR2 YFSETQ. CDR3 coding DNA: TGCGCCAGCAGCTTGGAGGGACTCCAAGAGACCCAGTACTTC. Its translation: CASSLEGLQETQYF.

There are a few counts of this clonotype. The J gene is TRBJ2-7, the V gene TRBV2, with 7 bases fitting TRBD1. Germline-derived CDR1 and CDR2 are SNHLY and FYNNEI. The CDR3 length is 14 residues. The trim removed 0 bases at V and 3 bases at J, leaving 2 bases unmatched. In DNA form, the CDR3 reads TGTGCCAGCAGTGAAGCCTGGACAGGCTACGAGCAGTACTTC. Encoded protein: CASSEAWTGYEQYF. Full variable domain (rest looked up from reference TRBV2 and TRBJ2-7): EPEVTQTPSHQVTQMGQEVILRCVPISNHLYFYWYRQILGQKVEFLVSFYNNEISEKSEIFDDQFSVERPDGSNFTLKIRSTKLEDSAMYFCASSEAWTGYEQYFGPGTRLTVT.

The chain links TRBV18 to TRBJ2-5; 7 nucleotides line up with TRBD2. This CDR3 has 15 residues. With V trimmed by 0 bases and J by 11 bases, 12 bases remained unmatched. Germline V CDR1 and CDR2: KGHSH, LQKENI. CDR3 in amino acids: CASSPPGTTDNEQYF. The CDR3, as DNA: TGTGCCAGCTCACCACCTGGGACTACCGACAATGAGCAGTACTTC. Variable domain in full (rest from reference TRBV18 and TRBJ2-5): NAGVMQNPRHLVRRRGQEARLRCSPMKGHSHVYWYRQLPEEGLKFMVYLQKENIIDESGMPKERFSAEFPKEGPSILRIQQVVRGDSAAYFCASSPPGTTDNEQYFGPGTRLLVL.

This chain joins TRBV12-3 or TRBV12-4 and TRBJ1-5; the D gene is possibly TRBD1 (6 bases). V was clipped by 6 bases and J by 3 bases, with 12 bases between them. The CDR3 contains 14 residues. In DNA form, the CDR3 reads TGTGCCAGCAGGGGAACAGGGAACAATCAGCCCCAGCATTTT. This sequence encodes CASRGTGNNQPQHF.

The rearrangement joins TRBV20-1 to TRBJ2-7, with 12 bases aligning to TRBD2. This CDR3 region has 14 residues. V was clipped by 6 bases and J by 3 bases; unmatched bases: 6. Per germline, CDR1 DFQATT and CDR2 SNEGSKA (reference sequence). CDR3 in amino acids: CSAYGLAGFYEQYF. CDR3 bases: TGCAGTGCCTACGGACTAGCGGGATTCTACGAGCAGTACTTC.

This clonotype was seen only a few times. The CDR3 here is CASSVGVVNEQFF. The CDR3 DNA reads TGTGCCAGCAGCGTAGGAGTTGTCAATGAGCAGTTCTTC. This chain uses TRBV9 with TRBJ2-1, with D unclear. From germline, CDR1 is SGDLS and CDR2 YYNGEE. Trimming took off 0 bases at V and 6 bases at J, with 7 bases between the two ends. This CDR3 region has 13 residues.

The chain links TRBV7-2 to TRBJ1-5; D possibly corresponds to TRBD1 (5 bases). This CDR3 is 16 amino acids long. The V gene's germline CDR1 is SGHTA and CDR2 FQGNSA. With 1 base removed from V and 0 bases from J, the gap between germline ends came to 10 bases. The CDR3 protein is CASSLGPGRSNQPQHF. The CDR3 nucleotides are TGTGCCAGCAGCTTAGGGCCAGGGCGTAGCAATCAGCCCCAGCATTTT.

This clonotype showed up just once. The chain recombines TRBV7-8 with TRBJ2-3, with TRBD1 matching over 7 bases. CDR3 size: 13 residues. The germline gives CDR1 SGHVS, CDR2 FQNEAQ. V lost 7 bases to trimming and J lost 4 bases; unmatched junction nucleotides: 5. CDR3 nucleotides: TGTGCCAGCAAGAGGGACAGACCAGATACGCAGTATTTT. Protein product: CASKRDRPDTQYF.

The chain recombines TRBV7-3 with TRBJ1-1, with no clear D. Germline V gene sequence: CDR1 SGHTA, CDR2 FQGTGA. The V end lost 1 base, the J end lost 3 bases, and 6 bases lay between the germline ends. The CDR3 contains 13 residues. CDR3 loop: CASSLIGHTEAFF. Written as DNA, the CDR3 is TGTGCCAGCAGCTTAATAGGACACACTGAAGCTTTCTTT.

This clonotype was picked up many times. The chain uses TRBV7-2 and TRBJ1-2; no clear D. CDR1 and CDR2 (germline): SGHTA, FQGNSA. This CDR3 has 14 residues. Deletions cut 1 base from V and 2 bases from J, with 8 bases between. The CDR3 loop reads CASSLGSGNYGYTF. The CDR3 DNA follows: TGTGCCAGCAGCTTAGGTTCGGGGAACTATGGCTACACCTTC.

The CDR3 reads CASRLRNEQYF. CDR3 nucleotides: TGTGCCAGCAGACTTAGAAATGAGCAGTACTTC. This chain connects TRBV12-3 or TRBV12-4 to TRBJ2-7; D call uncertain. This CDR3 has 11 amino acids. V was pared by 6 bases and J by 7 bases, with 10 bases between.

The V and J genes are TRBV6-5 and TRBJ2-7; 11 bases are a match to TRBD2. The V and J ends lost 2 bases and 2 bases, in that order; junction bases with no gene match: 5. Germline lookup yields CDR1 MNHEY and CDR2 SVGAGI. CDR3 length equals 16 residues. The DNA for the CDR3 is TGTGCCAGCAGTTACGCGGGACTAGCGGTTGCCTACGAGCAGTACTTC. It codes for CASSYAGLAVAYEQYF.

Of note for this clonotype: A much more abundant neighbour one base away suggests this may be a read error. The chain links TRBV7-2 to TRBJ2-4; a weak D match, TRBD1 (5 bases). Germline CDR1 is SGHTA and CDR2 is FQGNSA. V lost 7 bases to trimming and J lost 13 bases, with 23 bases between them. This CDR3 comprises 14 residues. The CDR3 region has the DNA TGTGCCAGCAACCTCGCTGGACAACTCTACGGGCAGTACTTC. Its protein product is CASNLAGQLYGQYF.

Only a few counts were recorded for this clonotype. This chain links TRBV9 with TRBJ2-4; perhaps D is TRBD1 or TRBD2 (5 bases each). Trimming shortened V by 0 bases and J by 0 bases, and 7 bases separated the two germline ends. This CDR3 contains 15 residues. Per the germline V gene, CDR1 is SGDLS and CDR2 is YYNGEE. The CDR3 nucleotides read TGTGCCAGCAGCGTAGGTGGGGGAGCCAAAAACATTCAGTACTTC. Encoded protein: CASSVGGGAKNIQYF. Using reference TRBV9 and TRBJ2-4 for the parts outside the CDR3, the full variable domain is DSGVTQTPKHLITATGQRVTLRCSPRSGDLSVYWYQQSLDQGLQFLIQYYNGEERAKGNILERFSAQQFPDLHSELNLSSLELGDSALYFCASSVGGGAKNIQYFGAGTRLSVL.

V is TRBV28 and J is TRBJ2-5; no reliable D call. The CDR3 spans 13 residues. Trimming took 5 bases from V and 6 from J, leaving 13 bases between them. Germline CDR1 MDHEN, CDR2 SYDVKM. The CDR3 is CASSPDRLQTQYF. In DNA form, the CDR3 reads TGTGCCAGCAGTCCTGACCGCCTCCAGACCCAGTACTTC.

A few counts support this clonotype. The chain carries TRBV4-1 and TRBJ2-5; 12 bases align to TRBD2. CDR1 and CDR2 from the germline V gene are MGHRA and YSYEKL. CDR3 size: 17 residues. V lost 0 bases, J lost 3 bases, and 5 bases stayed unmatched. DNA for the CDR3: TGCGCCAGCAGCCAAGATTTTGGACTAGCGGGGAAAGAGACCCAGTACTTC. Its protein is CASSQDFGLAGKETQYF.

In DNA, the CDR3 is TGTGCTAGTGGTTTGACCCGGACAGGGGGGTCTCGCAATGAGCAGTTCTTC. Encoded protein: CASGLTRTGGSRNEQFF. This chain links TRBV12-5 with TRBJ2-1; 10 positions match TRBD1. The CDR3 contains 17 residues. V lost 2 bases to trimming and J lost 6 bases; unmatched junction nucleotides: 10. Germline V gene lookup returns CDR1 LGHNT and CDR2 FRNRAP. Based on the CDR3 plus reference TRBV12-5 and TRBJ2-1, the full variable domain is DARVTQTPRHKVTEMGQEVTMRCQPILGHNTVFWYRQTMMQGLELLAYFRNRAPLDDSGMPKDRFSAEMPDATLATLKIQPSEPRDSAVYFCASGLTRTGGSRNEQFFGPGTRLTVL.

For this clonotype: The junction departs from the called germline gene at one end, perhaps through a read error. This sequence joins TRBV15 and TRBJ2-5; D unresolved. This CDR3 spans 15 amino acids. The germline V gene has CDR1 LNHNV and CDR2 YYDKDF (reference sequence). The DNA of the CDR3 is TGTGCCACCGGCAGAGATGGGCAGCTCCAAGAGACCCAGTACTTC. Its translation: CATGRDGQLQETQYF.